What follows are 8 T cell receptor beta chains derived from one specimen sequenced in a study of lymphopenia after photon versus proton radiotherapy (dated 2019 in TCRdb). Preparation of the library involved the immunoSEQ multiplex PCR assay. In TCRdb, the immuneACCESS table is reduced to in-frame sequences with V and J assigned. These tables do not hold every clone; where another copy was compared, an unresolved V gene accounts for under half, and the others remain unexplained. This sample holds over 15,000 clones; about 85% were observed only once. The top ten clones comprise roughly 10% of the sample. Sequenced material: peripheral blood, taken from a patient treated with proton-based radiotherapy. These receptors all stem from a man between 65 and 80 years old with pancreatic cancer.

The chain combines TRBV29-1 with TRBJ1-3; no definite D call. V was shortened by 2 bases and J by 4 bases, with 12 bases between the two germline ends. The CDR3 runs 14 residues. Per the germline V gene, CDR1 is SQVTM and CDR2 is ANQGSEA. The CDR3 DNA sequence: TGCAGCGTTGAACCGGGGATCGTGGGAAACACCATATATTTT. It translates to CSVEPGIVGNTIYF.

This chain links TRBV11-3 with TRBJ2-3; D gene uncertain. This CDR3 comprises 18 residues. Germline lookup yields CDR1 SGHNT and CDR2 YENEEA. V was shortened by 1 base and J by 2 bases, with 19 bases between the two germline ends. The CDR3 DNA is TGTGCCAGCAGCTTAGGGGCCTTGACGGGCGGAACCACAGATACGCAGTATTTT. It translates to CASSLGALTGGTTDTQYF.

This clone has only one observation. The CDR3 loop is CASSYSGGRAPDEQFF. CDR3 nucleotides: TGTGCCAGCAGTTACTCGGGTGGGAGGGCCCCCGATGAGCAGTTCTTC. The chain carries TRBV6-6 and TRBJ2-1; TRBD2 agrees at 7 bases. This CDR3 spans 16 amino acids. Germline V gene data show CDR1 as MNHNY and CDR2 as SVGAGI (reference sequence). J was trimmed by 8 bases and V by 0 bases; bases with no gene match: 10.

The chain employs TRBV9 and TRBJ1-3; D is possibly TRBD1 (5 bases). Trimming cost V 4 bases and J 0 bases, with 14 bases left between them. The CDR3 runs to 16 residues. Germline loops: CDR1 SGDLS, CDR2 YYNGEE. CDR3 protein: CASSSGLPDSGNTIYF. DNA for the CDR3: TGTGCCAGCAGCTCGGGACTACCAGACTCTGGAAACACCATATATTTT.

The chain links TRBV27 to TRBJ1-6, with no clear D. The CDR3 extends over 16 amino acids. Germline loops: CDR1 MNHEY, CDR2 SMNVEV (reference sequence). The ends were cut back, 5 bases at V and 3 bases at J, with 14 bases in the middle. The CDR3 DNA sequence: TGTGCCAGCAGTACTTTACAGAAAAGCTATAATTCACCCCTCCACTTT. It encodes CASSTLQKSYNSPLHF.

In nucleotides, the CDR3 is TGTGCCAGCAGCCCGGACCCGGCAAATAATTCACCCCTCCACTTT. Encoded protein: CASSPDPANNSPLHF. The V gene is TRBV6-5, the J gene TRBJ1-6, with no clear D. Germline lookup yields CDR1 MNHEY and CDR2 SVGAGI. The V end lost 6 bases, the J end lost 5 bases, and 14 bases lay between the germline ends. This CDR3 contains 15 residues.

The CDR3 reads CASSARQGSRTEAFF. The CDR3 region has the DNA TGTGCCAGCAGTGCGAGACAGGGTAGTCGGACTGAAGCTTTCTTT. V is TRBV6-1 and J is TRBJ1-1; 7 bases line up with TRBD1. The V gene's germline CDR1 is MNHNS and CDR2 SASEGT. This CDR3 is 15 amino acids long. With V trimmed by 4 bases and J by 5 bases, 10 bases remained unmatched.

The V gene is TRBV5-1, the J gene TRBJ2-7; possibly TRBD1 for D (5 bases). Germline CDR1 is SGHRS and CDR2 is YFSETQ. The V gene lost 3 bases and the J gene lost 6 bases, with 19 bases spanning the gap. This CDR3 is built from 15 residues. The CDR3 bases are TGCGCCAGCAGCTCAACGACAGATCCCCTCCGCGAGCAGTACTTC. This translates into CASSSTTDPLREQYF.